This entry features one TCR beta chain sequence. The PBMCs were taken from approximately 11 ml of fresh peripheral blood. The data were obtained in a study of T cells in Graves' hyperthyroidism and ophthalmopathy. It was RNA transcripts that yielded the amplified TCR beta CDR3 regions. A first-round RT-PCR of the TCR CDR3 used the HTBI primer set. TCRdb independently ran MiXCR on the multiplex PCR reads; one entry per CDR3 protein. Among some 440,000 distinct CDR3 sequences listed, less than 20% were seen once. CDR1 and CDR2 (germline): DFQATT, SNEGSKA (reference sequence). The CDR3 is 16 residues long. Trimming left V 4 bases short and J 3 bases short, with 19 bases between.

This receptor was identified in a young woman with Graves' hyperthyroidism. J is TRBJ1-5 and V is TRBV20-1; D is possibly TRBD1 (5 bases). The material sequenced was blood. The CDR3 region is CSANRQGGTHNQPQHF. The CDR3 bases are TGCAGTGCTAATCGGCAGGGTGGAACGCACAATCAGCCCCAGCATTTT.